This T cell receptor beta chain was identified during a study of Ad26.COV2.S vaccination and SARS-CoV-2 variants. CDR3 size: 16 residues. After removal of 0 bases from V and 0 bases from J, the junction contained 3 bases not matched to a gene. Germline-derived CDR1 and CDR2 are SGHTA and FQGNSA. Treatment in this sample: 15 to 20 received Ad26.COV2.S at low or high dose, single or two shots; 5 received placebo; per-sample allocation not given. Sample collection was performed on day 63 after the first vaccine or placebo injection. TCRdb's table, derived via immunoSEQ multiplex PCR, lists solely in-frame clones and lacks some. The profile shows approximately 360,000 clones, roughly 85% of them singletons.

This receptor was taken from a person aged 18-65 years who received the Ad26.COV2.S COVID-19 vaccine or a placebo. Sample: peripheral blood, taken in a trial of Ad26.COV2.S vaccine versus placebo. The chain carries TRBV7-2 and TRBJ2-3, with 7 bases that match TRBD2. The CDR3 coding sequence is TGTGCCAGCAGCTTAGCCGGGACTACTAGCACAGATACGCAGTATTTT. It codes for CASSLAGTTSTDTQYF. Full variable domain (rest looked up from reference TRBV7-2 and TRBJ2-3): GAGVSQSPSNKVTEKGKDVELRCDPISGHTALYWYRQSLGQGLEFLIYFQGNSAPDKSGLPSDRFSAERTGGSVSTLTIQRTQQEDSAVYLCASSLAGTTSTDTQYFGPGTRLTVL.